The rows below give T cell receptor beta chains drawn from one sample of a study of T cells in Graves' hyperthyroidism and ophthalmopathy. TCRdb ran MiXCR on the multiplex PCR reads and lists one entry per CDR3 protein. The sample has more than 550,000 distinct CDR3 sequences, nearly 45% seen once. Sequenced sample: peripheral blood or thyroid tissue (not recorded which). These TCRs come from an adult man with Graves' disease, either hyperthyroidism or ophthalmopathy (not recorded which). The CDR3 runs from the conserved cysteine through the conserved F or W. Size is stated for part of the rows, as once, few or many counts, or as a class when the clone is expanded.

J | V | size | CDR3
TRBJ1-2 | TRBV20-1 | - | CSARDHGRQGGYGYTF
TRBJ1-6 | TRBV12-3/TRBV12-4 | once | CASSQTEGLHSPLHF
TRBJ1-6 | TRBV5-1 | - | CASSLTPGQGRSPLHF
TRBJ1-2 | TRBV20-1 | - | CSAFAGAVRGYTF
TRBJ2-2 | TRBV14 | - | CASSQVMGLGTGELFF
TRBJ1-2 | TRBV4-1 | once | CASSQNLNSPNYGYTF
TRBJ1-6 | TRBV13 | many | CASSLYVDGRRALHF
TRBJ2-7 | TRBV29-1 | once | CSVAQGQYF
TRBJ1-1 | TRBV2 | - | CASSLLLGGTEAFF
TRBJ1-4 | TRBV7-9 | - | CASSVDRVLEKLFF
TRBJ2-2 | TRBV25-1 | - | CASSISGGGTGELFF
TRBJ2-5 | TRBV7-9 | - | CASSQGTGGKTQYF
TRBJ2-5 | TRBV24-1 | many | CATSGRDLVETQYF
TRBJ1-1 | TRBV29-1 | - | CSAPDSMNTEAFF
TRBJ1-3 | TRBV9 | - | CASSVSGPISGNTIYF
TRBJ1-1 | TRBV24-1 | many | CATSDLNLGRGAFF
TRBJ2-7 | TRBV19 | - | CASTSKPGQASYEQYF
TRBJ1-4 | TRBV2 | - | CASSEGAYPGKLFF